The 8 T cell receptor beta chains below were found in one sample sequenced in a study of blood T cell repertoires in COVID-19. The assay was immunoSEQ multiplex PCR, and TCRdb's table has in-frame clones only and misses some. The table lists about 240,000 clones, 82% of them singletons. The source material was peripheral blood. All receptors derive from a woman older than 75 with COVID-19, enrolled during active disease.

This clone was seen only once. The same CDR3 can be traced to other DNA sequences in this sample. The V and J genes are TRBV7-9 and TRBJ1-1; D gene uncertain. Germline V gene data show CDR1 as SEHNR and CDR2 as FQNEAQ (reference sequence). The CDR3 totals 13 residues. Deletions cut 6 bases from V and 2 bases from J, with 10 bases between. The CDR3 nucleotides are TGTGCCAGCAGTTCGGGTCTTAACACTGAAGCTTTCTTT. Protein sequence: CASSSGLNTEAFF.

About this clone: At one end, the junction sequence differs from germline, possibly due to a read error. V usage is TRBV18 and J usage is TRBJ2-1; 12 positions match TRBD2. The germline V gene has CDR1 KGHSH and CDR2 LQKENI. This CDR3 has 15 residues. The CDR3 is CASSPPSGRGNEQFF. DNA of the CDR3: TGTGCCAGCTCGCCACCTAGCGGGAGGGGGAATGAGCAGTTCTTC.

The J gene is TRBJ2-3, the V gene TRBV7-3; TRBD1 matches at 10 bases. CDR1 is SGHTA, CDR2 FQGTGA, per germline. V shed 2 bases and J 6 bases; nucleotides not matched to a gene: 8. This CDR3 contains 16 residues. The DNA for the CDR3 is TGTGCCAGCAGCTTAGGGCTCGGGACAGGGGCCGATACGCAGTATTTT. Protein product: CASSLGLGTGADTQYF.

The rearrangement joins TRBV11-3 to TRBJ2-2; D not resolved. V dropped 3 bases and J dropped 4 bases, with 6 bases sitting between them. CDR1 and CDR2 (germline): SGHNT, YENEEA. CDR3 size: 13 residues. CDR3 amino acids: CASSFRVTGELFF. The CDR3 DNA reads TGTGCCAGCAGCTTCCGCGTCACCGGGGAGCTGTTTTTT.

The chain is built from TRBV6-2 or TRBV6-3 and TRBJ1-1; the D gene is possibly TRBD1 (6 bases). Germline V lookup: CDR1 MNHEY, CDR2 SVGEGT. CDR3 size: 18 residues. V was clipped by 4 bases and J by 5 bases, with 26 bases between them. CDR3 protein: CASSLIAGGASVRTEAFF. CDR3 nucleotide sequence: TGTGCCAGCAGTTTAATTGCGGGGGGCGCGTCCGTGAGAACTGAAGCTTTCTTT.

The V call is TRBV10-3, the J call TRBJ1-1; D gene uncertain. The V and J ends lost 10 bases and 1 base respectively, with 10 bases between them. Looked up from germline, CDR1 is ENHRY and CDR2 is SYGVKD. The CDR3 spans 12 residues. The CDR3 reads CASHERNTEAFF. The CDR3 DNA follows: TGTGCCAGCCATGAGCGGAACACTGAAGCTTTCTTT.

The chain joins TRBV4-2 to TRBJ1-5, with D perhaps matching TRBD1 (5 bases). The CDR3 has 15 residues. Trimming cost V 2 bases and J 2 bases, with 10 bases left between them. In germline, CDR1 is LGHNA, CDR2 YNFKEQ. The CDR3 DNA is TGTGCCAGCAGCCAAAGTGGAGGGGGCAATCAGCCCCAGCATTTT. This gives the protein CASSQSGGGNQPQHF.

The chain carries TRBV18 and TRBJ1-1, with TRBD1 as a possible D gene (6 bases). Germline V lookup: CDR1 KGHSH, CDR2 LQKENI. The length of the CDR3 is 14 residues. Deletions cut 5 bases from V and 7 bases from J, with 17 bases between. The CDR3 sequence: CASSSTGGAGEAFF. The CDR3 DNA follows: TGTGCCAGCTCATCCACCGGGGGGGCTGGTGAAGCTTTCTTT.